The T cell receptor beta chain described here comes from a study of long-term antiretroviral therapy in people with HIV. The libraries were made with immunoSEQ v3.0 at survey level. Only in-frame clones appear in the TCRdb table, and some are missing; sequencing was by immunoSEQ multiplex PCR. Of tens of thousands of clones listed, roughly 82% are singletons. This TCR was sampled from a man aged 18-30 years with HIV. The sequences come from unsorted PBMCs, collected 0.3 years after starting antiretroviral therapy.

The CDR3 DNA is TGTGCCAGCAGTTTTCAGAATACCTACGAGCAGTACTTC. It yields the protein CASSFQNTYEQYF. The chain combines TRBV28 with TRBJ2-7; D unclear. The CDR3 has 13 amino acids. Germline-derived CDR1 and CDR2 are MDHEN and SYDVKM. Trimming cost V 3 bases and J 2 bases, with 8 bases left between them.